The 30 T cell receptor beta chains presented below share a single source sample, sequenced in a study of cytomegalovirus exposure and HLA in healthy donors. PCR amplification relied on 60 Vbeta primers (plus 13 Jbeta primers). Here immunoSEQ multiplex PCR was the method, and the copy in TCRdb shows in-frame clones only, minus some. The data include 130,000 or so clones; the top ten clones carry about 2.3%. The specimen sequenced was PBMCs. Receptors were obtained from a woman aged 18-29 years in good health and CMV-seronegative.

The genes are TRBV19 and TRBJ2-6; no reliable D call. V dropped 3 bases and J dropped 4 bases, with 10 bases sitting between them. The length of the CDR3 is 15 residues. Germline assignment: CDR1 LNHDA and CDR2 SQIVND (reference sequence). In nucleotides, the CDR3 is TGTGCCAGTAGTATCTCAGCGCGAGGGGCCAACGTCCTGACTTTC. This translates into CASSISARGANVLTF. Together with reference TRBV19 and TRBJ2-6, the CDR3 gives the full variable domain: DGGITQSPKYLFRKEGQNVTLSCEQNLNHDAMYWYRQDPGQGLRLIYYSQIVNDFQKGDIAEGYSVSREKKESFPLTVTSAQKNPTAFYLCASSISARGANVLTFGAGSRLTVL.

The chain recombines TRBV5-1 with TRBJ1-2, with a tentative D call TRBD1 (5 bases). The CDR3 spans 15 residues. V gave up 0 bases and J gave up 3 bases, with 12 bases separating them. Per the germline V gene, CDR1 is SGHRS and CDR2 is YFSETQ. The CDR3 region is CASSLGGGRDYGYTF. The CDR3 DNA sequence: TGCGCCAGCAGCTTGGGAGGCGGCAGGGACTATGGCTACACCTTC.

The chain links TRBV5-1 to TRBJ2-3; possible D gene TRBD2, 6 bases. With 1 base removed from V and 5 bases from J, the gap between germline ends came to 14 bases. The length of the CDR3 is 15 residues. Germline lookup yields CDR1 SGHRS and CDR2 YFSETQ. This chain's CDR3 is CASSLQEGRIDTQYF. DNA for the CDR3: TGCGCCAGCAGCTTGCAGGAGGGCCGGATAGATACGCAGTATTTT.

The chain recombines TRBV15 with TRBJ2-5, with 9 bases that match TRBD2. The germline CDR1 and CDR2 sequences are LNHNV and YYDKDF (reference sequence). The length of the CDR3 is 15 residues. With 5 bases clipped from V and 5 bases from J, the junction kept 9 bases outside the gene matches. This CDR3 is CATSGLAGVVETQYF. The DNA of the CDR3 is TGTGCCACCAGCGGATTAGCGGGAGTAGTGGAGACCCAGTACTTC. The full variable domain, in which reference TRBV15 and TRBJ2-5 provide the parts outside the CDR3, is DAMVIQNPRYQVTQFGKPVTLSCSQTLNHNVMYWYQQKSSQAPKLLFHYYDKDFNNEADTPDNFQSRRPNTSFCFLDIRSPGLGDTAMYLCATSGLAGVVETQYFGPGTRLLVL.

The chain recombines TRBV6-1 with TRBJ2-1; D call uncertain. This CDR3 comprises 13 residues. V gave up 10 bases and J gave up 3 bases, with 13 bases separating them. Germline V gene lookup returns CDR1 MNHNS and CDR2 SASEGT. The CDR3 bases are TGTGCCATGAAGAGTGATGTCTACAATGAGCAGTTCTTC. Amino acid sequence: CAMKSDVYNEQFF.

The CDR3 DNA is TGTGCCAGCAGTCCCTCCCGACTAGGCTCCTACAATGAGCAGTTCTTC. This sequence encodes CASSPSRLGSYNEQFF. The chain joins TRBV27 to TRBJ2-1; possibly TRBD2 for D (6 bases). The CDR3 runs to 16 residues. Germline V lookup: CDR1 MNHEY, CDR2 SMNVEV (reference sequence). Trimming took off 5 bases at V and 0 bases at J, with 14 bases between the two ends.

The J gene is TRBJ2-1, the V gene TRBV15; TRBD2 aligns across 10 bases. CDR1 LNHNV and CDR2 YYDKDF come from the germline V gene (reference sequence). There are 15 residues in the CDR3. V dropped 5 bases and J dropped 15; count of bases not matched to a gene: 16. CDR3 nucleotide sequence: TGTGCCACCAGCCCCCAGGAGCGGGAGGGCCAGATACGGTTCTTC. It specifies CATSPQEREGQIRFF.

V and J are TRBV7-7 and TRBJ2-7, with TRBD2 identical over 11 bases. The CDR3 contains 16 residues. Germline lookup yields CDR1 SSHAT and CDR2 FNYEAQ (reference sequence). The CDR3 DNA is TGTAACCGCCCGGGGCTAGCGGGAGGTTTCTCCTACGAGCAGTACGTC. As protein: CNRPGLAGGFSYEQYV.

V is TRBV4-2 and J is TRBJ2-1; TRBD2 matches at 9 bases. From germline, CDR1 is LGHNA and CDR2 YNFKEQ. The CDR3 runs to 14 residues. Unmatched junction bases numbered 9, after V lost 8 bases and J lost 7 bases. The CDR3 DNA is TGTGCCAGCGGGGGCTTAGCGGGAGTAAATGAGCAGTTCTTC. The encoded protein is CASGGLAGVNEQFF.

This chain joins TRBV18 and TRBJ1-1; unclear D gene. This CDR3 spans 13 amino acids. CDR1 KGHSH and CDR2 LQKENI come from the germline V gene. Trimming took off 5 bases at V and 5 bases at J, with 12 bases between the two ends. The CDR3 DNA reads as TGTGCCAGCTCAGTCGCAGGTTGGACTGAAGCTTTCTTT. Translating it yields CASSVAGWTEAFF.

This chain links TRBV5-4 with TRBJ2-1, with TRBD2 matching over 8 bases. V lost 3 bases, J lost 8 bases, and 13 bases stayed unmatched. There are 16 residues in the CDR3. Germline V lookup: CDR1 SGHNT, CDR2 YYREEE (reference sequence). The CDR3 bases are TGTGCCAGCAGCTCGGGGGGGCTAGGTTTGGTGTATGAGCAGTTCTTC. Its protein is CASSSGGLGLVYEQFF.

As concerns this clone: One end of the junction fails to match germline, which may point to a read error. The chain couples TRBV30 to TRBJ1-1; TRBD1 is a possible D gene (6 bases). CDR3 size: 13 residues. The germline V gene encodes CDR1 GTSNPN and CDR2 SVGIG (reference sequence). CDR3 in DNA: TGTGCCCGGAGTAACCTAGGGGGCACTGAAGCTTTCTTT. Translated, it gives CARSNLGGTEAFF.

CDR3 nucleotide sequence: TGTGCCGGCAGCCCCCTCCCCTTAGCGGGAGGGCCAAAAGAGCAGTACGTC. Its protein product is CAGSPLPLAGGPKEQYV. The J gene is TRBJ2-7, the V gene TRBV28; 11 bases match TRBD2. This CDR3 is 17 amino acids long. Germline lookup yields CDR1 MDHEN and CDR2 SYDVKM.

This chain links TRBV7-9 with TRBJ2-3; possibly TRBD2 for D (6 bases). Germline V gene lookup returns CDR1 SEHNR and CDR2 FQNEAQ (reference sequence). The V end was cut by 5 bases, the J end by 1 base, with 16 bases between. This CDR3 contains 16 residues. In nucleotides, the CDR3 is TGTGCCAGCAGCCCCCTGAGTGGCGGGGGCACAGATACGCAGTATTTT. Translation: CASSPLSGGGTDTQYF.

V gene TRBV5-1 combines with J gene TRBJ2-7; 7 bases line up with TRBD2. The trim removed 4 bases at V and 0 bases at J, leaving 4 bases unmatched. CDR1 SGHRS and CDR2 YFSETQ come from the germline V gene. The CDR3 runs 14 residues. The CDR3 sequence: CASSPLAASYEQYF. The CDR3 DNA reads as TGCGCCAGCAGCCCTCTAGCGGCCTCCTACGAGCAGTACTTC.

The chain is built from TRBV5-4 and TRBJ2-2; the D gene is possibly TRBD2 (5 bases). Between the trimmed V and J ends, which lost 2 bases and 5 bases, there was a span of 10 bases. The CDR3 runs 14 residues. In germline, CDR1 is SGHNT, CDR2 YYREEE (reference sequence). CDR3 DNA: TGTGCCAGCAGCTTCGGGGTGGCAACCGGGGAGCTGTTTTTT. It is translated as CASSFGVATGELFF.

The chain combines TRBV7-8 with TRBJ1-3; D gene uncertain. CDR1 is SGHVS and CDR2 is FQNEAQ in the germline V gene. Trimming stripped 3 bases from V and 0 bases from J, with 15 bases between. This CDR3 has 17 residues. The CDR3 loop is CASSFRAGTSSGNTIYF. CDR3 DNA: TGTGCCAGCAGCTTTCGGGCGGGCACTAGCTCTGGAAACACCATATATTTT.

Here the CDR3 DNA reads TGTGCCAGTAGTATCACAGGTGAATTGGGTTTCCAGCCCCAGCATTTT. Translating gives CASSITGELGFQPQHF. V is TRBV19 and J is TRBJ1-5; tentative D call: TRBD1 (5 bases). CDR3 length: 16 amino acids. The germline V gene has CDR1 LNHDA and CDR2 SQIVND (reference sequence). The V end was cut by 3 bases, the J end by 7 bases, with 19 bases between. Combining the CDR3 with reference TRBV19 and TRBJ1-5 gives the whole variable domain DGGITQSPKYLFRKEGQNVTLSCEQNLNHDAMYWYRQDPGQGLRLIYYSQIVNDFQKGDIAEGYSVSREKKESFPLTVTSAQKNPTAFYLCASSITGELGFQPQHFGDGTRLSIL.

V is TRBV9 and J is TRBJ2-1; 7 nucleotides line up with TRBD2. The germline CDR1 and CDR2 sequences are SGDLS and YYNGEE. Unmatched junction bases numbered 9, after V lost 0 bases and J lost 0 bases. The CDR3 is 18 amino acids. In nucleotides, the CDR3 is TGTGCCAGCAGCGTAGGGGCACTGCGGGAGAGCTCCTACAATGAGCAGTTCTTC. Amino acid sequence: CASSVGALRESSYNEQFF.

The V call is TRBV29-1, the J call TRBJ2-5; 7 bases are a match to TRBD2. Germline V CDR1 and CDR2: SQVTM, ANQGSEA. The CDR3 length is 14 residues. V shed 3 bases, J shed 1 base, and the junction held 5 bases outside the gene matches. The CDR3 coding sequence is TGCAGCGTTGAGGGGAGGGCGGTCCAAGAGACCCAGTACTTC. Its translation: CSVEGRAVQETQYF.

This chain links TRBV6-6 with TRBJ1-2; 9 bases agree with TRBD1. Germline trimming cut 5 bases from V and 8 bases from J; bases unmatched to any gene: 9. CDR1 is MNHNY, CDR2 SVGAGI, per germline (reference sequence). The CDR3 consists of 14 residues. CDR3 sequence reads: CASSELQGAAGYTF. The CDR3 DNA reads TGTGCCAGCAGTGAGCTACAGGGGGCGGCAGGCTACACCTTC.

The chain joins TRBV6-5 to TRBJ1-2; perhaps TRBD1 as D (5 bases). Germline V CDR1 and CDR2: MNHEY, SVGAGI. The CDR3 has 13 amino acids. V was pared by 2 bases and J by 1 base, with 5 bases between. DNA for the CDR3: TGTGCCAGCAGTTACGACAGTAACTATGGCTACACCTTC. Its protein product is CASSYDSNYGYTF.

This sequence joins TRBV6-5 and TRBJ1-2; 12 bases fit TRBD1. This CDR3 spans 15 amino acids. Losses at the gene ends were 8 bases for V and 2 bases for J; bases not matched to a gene: 6. Germline CDR1 reads MNHEY; CDR2 reads SVGAGI. CDR3 sequence reads: CASGEGTGGNYGYTF. CDR3 nucleotide sequence: TGTGCCAGCGGCGAAGGGACAGGGGGCAACTATGGCTACACCTTC.

The V gene is TRBV10-3, the J gene TRBJ1-2; possibly TRBD1 for D (6 bases). The CDR3 is made up of 14 amino acids. V was shortened by 3 bases and J by 4 bases, with 12 bases between the two germline ends. The germline gives CDR1 ENHRY, CDR2 SYGVKD. CDR3 DNA sequence: TGTGCCATCAGTGAAGGACAGACTTTCTATGGCTACACCTTC. Amino acids: CAISEGQTFYGYTF.

The chain employs TRBV7-9 and TRBJ2-7; 9 bases match TRBD2. The germline V gene has CDR1 SEHNR and CDR2 FQNEAQ (reference sequence). With 6 bases clipped from V and 3 bases from J, the junction kept 6 bases outside the gene matches. The CDR3 covers 14 residues. The DNA for the CDR3 is TGTGCCAGCAGACCTAGCGGGACTAGCTACGAGCAGTACTTC. Its translation: CASRPSGTSYEQYF.

V is TRBV2 and J is TRBJ1-1; 8 bases line up with TRBD1. V trimming: 1 base; J trimming: 1 base; junction bases outside the gene matches: 2. This CDR3 region has 15 residues. CDR1 is SNHLY, CDR2 FYNNEI, per germline. The CDR3 spells CASSEDQGANTEAFF. Here the CDR3 DNA reads TGTGCCAGCAGTGAAGATCAGGGGGCGAACACTGAAGCTTTCTTT.

V and J are TRBV19 and TRBJ2-3; no definite D call. The length of the CDR3 is 16 residues. Germline loops: CDR1 LNHDA, CDR2 SQIVND (reference sequence). The V end was cut by 2 bases, the J end by 3 bases, with 15 bases between. The CDR3 reads CASSIHPRQNTDTQYF. The CDR3 DNA sequence: TGTGCCAGTAGTATACACCCGCGGCAAAATACAGATACGCAGTATTTT. Full variable domain (missing parts from reference TRBV19 and TRBJ2-3): DGGITQSPKYLFRKEGQNVTLSCEQNLNHDAMYWYRQDPGQGLRLIYYSQIVNDFQKGDIAEGYSVSREKKESFPLTVTSAQKNPTAFYLCASSIHPRQNTDTQYFGPGTRLTVL.

This chain connects TRBV27 to TRBJ1-2; no clear D gene. The CDR3 loop spans 15 amino acids. In germline, CDR1 is MNHEY, CDR2 SMNVEV (reference sequence). Deletions cut 2 bases from V and 0 bases from J, with 10 bases between. The CDR3 spells CASSLGVNSNYGYTF. As DNA, the CDR3 is TGTGCCAGCAGTTTAGGTGTCAACTCTAACTATGGCTACACCTTC.

The chain recombines TRBV7-2 with TRBJ2-7; 8 positions match TRBD1. The junction had 12 bases not matched to a gene; V was cut back by 5 bases and J by 3 bases. The CDR3 extends over 16 amino acids. Germline CDR1 and CDR2: SGHTA and FQGNSA. For the CDR3, the DNA is TGTGCCAGCAGCCCCCAGGGGGCAGGGCTTCACTACGAGCAGTACTTC. This gives the protein CASSPQGAGLHYEQYF. The full variable domain, rest sourced from reference TRBV7-2 and TRBJ2-7, is GAGVSQSPSNKVTEKGKDVELRCDPISGHTALYWYRQSLGQGLEFLIYFQGNSAPDKSGLPSDRFSAERTGGSVSTLTIQRTQQEDSAVYLCASSPQGAGLHYEQYFGPGTRLTVT.

V gene TRBV6-5 combines with J gene TRBJ2-2, with TRBD1 identical over 7 bases. The CDR3 spans 16 residues. Unmatched junction bases numbered 1, after V lost 0 bases and J lost 0 bases. Germline values: CDR1 MNHEY, CDR2 SVGAGI. This CDR3 reads CASSYSTGSNTGELFF. CDR3 nucleotides: TGTGCCAGCAGTTACTCGACAGGGTCGAACACCGGGGAGCTGTTTTTT.